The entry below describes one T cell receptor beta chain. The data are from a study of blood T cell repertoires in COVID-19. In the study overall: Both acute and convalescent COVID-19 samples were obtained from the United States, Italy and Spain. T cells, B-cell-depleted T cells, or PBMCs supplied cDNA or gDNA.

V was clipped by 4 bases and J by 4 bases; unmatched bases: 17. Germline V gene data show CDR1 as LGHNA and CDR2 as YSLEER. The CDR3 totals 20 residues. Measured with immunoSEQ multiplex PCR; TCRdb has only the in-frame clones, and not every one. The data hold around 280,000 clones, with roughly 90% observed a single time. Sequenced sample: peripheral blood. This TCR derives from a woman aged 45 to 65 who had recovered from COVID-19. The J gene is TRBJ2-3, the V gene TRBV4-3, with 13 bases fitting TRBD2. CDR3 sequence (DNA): TGCGCCAGCAGCCTTACGCCACCCAGACTAGCGGGAGGCCCGGCAGATACGCAGTATTTT. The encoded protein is CASSLTPPRLAGGPADTQYF.